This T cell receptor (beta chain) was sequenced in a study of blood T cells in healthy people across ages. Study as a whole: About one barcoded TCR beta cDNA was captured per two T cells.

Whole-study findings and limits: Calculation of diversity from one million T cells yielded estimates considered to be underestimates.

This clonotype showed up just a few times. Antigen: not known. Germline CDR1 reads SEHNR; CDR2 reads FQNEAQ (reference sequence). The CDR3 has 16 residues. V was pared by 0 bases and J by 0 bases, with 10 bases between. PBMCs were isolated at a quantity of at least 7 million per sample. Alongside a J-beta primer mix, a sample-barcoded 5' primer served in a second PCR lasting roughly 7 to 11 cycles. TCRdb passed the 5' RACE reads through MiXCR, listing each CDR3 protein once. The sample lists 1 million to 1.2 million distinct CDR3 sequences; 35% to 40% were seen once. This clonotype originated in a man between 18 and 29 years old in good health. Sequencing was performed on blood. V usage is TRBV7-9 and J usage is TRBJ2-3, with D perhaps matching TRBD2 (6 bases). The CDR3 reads CASSLAFGGSTDTQYF. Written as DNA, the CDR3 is TGTGCCAGCAGCTTAGCCTTCGGGGGAAGCACAGATACGCAGTATTTT.